This T cell receptor beta chain emerged from a study of cytomegalovirus exposure and HLA in healthy donors. Whole-study results and caveats: Later on, an analysis found that several of the most significant clusters appeared to be linked to common viral pathogens, which included parvovirus B19. Data from an earlier analysis indicated that most TCR beta V segments were productive either about 90% or about 30% of the time.

Primers for the PCR totalled 60 Vbeta and 13 Jbeta. The repertoire was sequenced with immunoSEQ multiplex PCR; TCRdb's copy has only in-frame clones and lacks some. The sample shows approximately 100,000 clones, roughly 70% of them seen only once. For this clone: What it binds is unknown.

CDR3 length: 14 residues. Trimming removed 6 bases from V and 7 bases from J, with 19 bases in between. Germline loops: CDR1 KGHSH, CDR2 LQKENI. The receptor's source is a man over 45 in good health and CMV-seronegative. The material sequenced was PBMCs. The V call is TRBV18, the J call TRBJ2-7; the D gene is possibly TRBD2 (5 bases). For the CDR3, the DNA is TGTGCCAGCTCGCTCGGCGAGGGTCGAAGGGAGCAGTACTTC. This sequence encodes CASSLGEGRREQYF. The whole variable domain, filled in from reference TRBV18 and TRBJ2-7, reads NAGVMQNPRHLVRRRGQEARLRCSPMKGHSHVYWYRQLPEEGLKFMVYLQKENIIDESGMPKERFSAEFPKEGPSILRIQQVVRGDSAAYFCASSLGEGRREQYFGPGTRLTVT.